Below, 3 T cell receptor beta chains from the same sample are listed, as sequenced in a study of CD8+CD57+ T cells in acquired aplastic anemia (dated 2018 in TCRdb). Patients chosen for sequencing had shown expansion of CD8+CD57+ cells by flow cytometry. Sequencing was carried out with an Illumina HiSeq 2000. Genomic DNA served as template for TCR beta VDJ combination and CDR3 sequence profiling. TCRdb took the public reads, trimmed them with fastp at Q25, ran MiXCR for clone calling and kept in-frame beta chains. Rows are combined by CDR3 protein, so each entry shows the most common genes and DNA. The sample has around 290,000 distinct CDR3 sequences on record, roughly 53% of them singletons. The ten biggest clones cover 1.3% of the sample. The sequenced sample consisted of sorted CD4+, CD8+, or CD8+CD57+ T cells (not recorded which) from PBMCs. Source of these receptors: a human donor with aplastic anemia.

This clonotype was detected only a few times. V and J are TRBV7-2 and TRBJ2-2, with D unresolved. The V gene lost 5 bases and the J gene lost 8 bases, with 6 bases spanning the gap. The CDR3 is 11 amino acids. CDR1 is SGHTA and CDR2 is FQGNSA in the germline V gene. The CDR3 sequence: CASSTNGELFF. The CDR3 nucleotides are TGTGCCAGCAGCACTAATGGGGAGCTGTTTTTT.

This clonotype was observed a handful of times. The CDR3 loop is CASSPPRLAGGTQYF. In DNA, the CDR3 is TGTGCCAGCAGCCCCCCCCGGCTAGCGGGAGGTACGCAGTATTTT. V usage is TRBV12-3 or TRBV12-4 and J usage is TRBJ2-3; TRBD2 matches 11 bases. The CDR3 runs to 15 residues. After removal of 6 bases from V and 8 bases from J, the junction contained 10 bases not matched to a gene.

The chain couples TRBV20-1 to TRBJ2-7; 10 bases are shared with TRBD1. V was pared by 5 bases and J by 5 bases, with 12 bases of the junction left unmatched. Germline values: CDR1 DFQATT, CDR2 SNEGSKA (reference sequence). The CDR3 covers 15 residues. The CDR3 DNA is TGCAGTGCTCGTCCCGGGACAGGGGTTTATGACGAGCAGTACTTC. Translation: CSARPGTGVYDEQYF.